This T cell receptor (beta chain) was recovered during a study of T cell repertoires in ileal Crohn's disease. General study points: All patients with clonality above 26.8% had endoscopic recurrence. Compared with CD4 T cells, sorted CD8 cells carried more expanded clones.

Noted time point: neoterminal ileum biopsy at postoperative endoscopy, about 6 months after surgery. This CDR3 is 11 amino acids long. Deletions cut 6 bases from V and 6 bases from J, with 9 bases between. From germline, CDR1 is LGHNA and CDR2 YSLEER. The data were produced by immunoSEQ multiplex PCR, yet TCRdb's version contains in-frame clones alone and is incomplete. The profile covers 300 to 400 clones, with under 95% appearing a single time and 13% to 15% taken by the ten largest. Notes on this clone: Its antigen is unknown.

The V gene is TRBV4-3, the J gene TRBJ2-7, with D perhaps matching TRBD1 or TRBD2 (5 bases each). Sequencing used ileal tissue. This sequence was found in an adult with Crohn's disease. The CDR3, as DNA: TGCGCCAGCAGTATAGGGACCGAGCAGTACTTC. It yields the protein CASSIGTEQYF.